This TCR beta chain was captured by sequencing in a study of T cell responses to AZD1222 COVID-19 vaccine. Losses at the gene ends were 3 bases for V and 5 bases for J; bases not matched to a gene: 14. CDR1 is SGHDN, CDR2 FVKESK, per germline. The CDR3 totals 19 residues. This table comes from immunoSEQ multiplex PCR, and its TCRdb copy is limited to in-frame clones, with some not included. This repertoire shows about 78,000 clones, over 80% found once; its top ten account for approximately 2.8%. The chain combines TRBV14 with TRBJ2-1, with 12 bases identical to TRBD2. The source was peripheral blood, collected on day 0 of AZD1222 vaccination. The TCR sequence derives from an adult in good health. The CDR3 protein is CASSQRPLGTSGLNNEQFF. Written as DNA, the CDR3 is TGTGCCAGCAGCCAGAGACCCCTAGGGACTAGCGGGCTTAACAATGAGCAGTTCTTC.